What follows are 17 T cell receptor beta chains derived from one specimen sequenced in a study of blood T cells in healthy people across ages. Alongside a J-beta primer mix, a sample-barcoded 5' primer served in a second PCR lasting about 6 to 11 cycles. One entry per CDR3 protein results from TCRdb running MiXCR on the 5' RACE reads. The sample has over 600,000 distinct CDR3 sequences, about 56% seen once. The specimen was blood. Every receptor here comes from a man aged 35-49 years in good health.

V is TRBV20-1 and J is TRBJ1-6; D possibly corresponds to TRBD1 (5 bases). Trimming pared 6 bases from V and 9 bases from J, leaving 18 bases between. There are 14 residues in the CDR3. CDR1 and CDR2 from the germline V gene are DFQATT and SNEGSKA (reference sequence). The CDR3 spells CSAPPTGGVSPLHF. As DNA, the CDR3 is TGCAGTGCCCCACCGACCGGGGGAGTTTCACCCCTCCACTTT.

The CDR3 DNA follows: TGTGCCAGCAGCCAAGATCTACCAGGAGTGAACACTGAAGCTTTCTTT. Protein: CASSQDLPGVNTEAFF. The chain recombines TRBV14 with TRBJ1-1; no firm D call. The V end was cut by 0 bases, the J end by 0 bases, with 11 bases between. The CDR3 sequence is 16 residues long. The germline V gene has CDR1 SGHDN and CDR2 FVKESK.

The chain is built from TRBV4-2 and TRBJ2-7, with a tentative D call TRBD1 (5 bases). The CDR3 has 15 amino acids. Germline lookup yields CDR1 LGHNA and CDR2 YNFKEQ. V lost 0 bases to trimming and J lost 6 bases, with 15 bases between them. The CDR3 coding sequence is TGTGCCAGCAGCCAAGAACGGGCAGGGTTCGGCGAGCAGTACTTC. It is translated as CASSQERAGFGEQYF.

J is TRBJ2-2 and V is TRBV24-1; 7 bases map to TRBD1. The CDR3 sequence is 16 residues long. Germline loops: CDR1 KGHDR, CDR2 SFDVKD. The V segment lost 3 bases and the J segment 6 bases; nucleotides outside the gene matches: 9. DNA for the CDR3: TGTGCCACCAGTGATCCCTTTGGACAGGTATCCGGGGAGCTGTTTTTT. The encoded protein is CATSDPFGQVSGELFF.

V gene TRBV29-1 combines with J gene TRBJ2-5, with 9 nucleotides matching TRBD1. The germline V gene encodes CDR1 SQVTM and CDR2 ANQGSEA. Trimming removed 7 bases from V and 4 bases from J; junction bases left unmatched: 4. This CDR3 spans 12 amino acids. The CDR3 is CSAQDRGETQYF. Written as DNA, the CDR3 is TGCAGCGCCCAGGACAGGGGAGAGACCCAGTACTTC.

V gene TRBV7-2 combines with J gene TRBJ2-1, with D possibly being TRBD2 (6 bases). The CDR3 runs 12 residues. Per germline, CDR1 SGHTA and CDR2 FQGNSA. V was shortened by 9 bases and J by 5 bases, with 11 bases between the two germline ends. The CDR3 reads CASRWGDNEQFF. Here the CDR3 DNA reads TGTGCCAGTCGCTGGGGGGACAATGAGCAGTTCTTC.

This clonotype has a handful of counts. The chain has TRBV7-2 and TRBJ1-6; 7 nucleotides align to TRBD1. V shed 1 base, J shed 7 bases, and the junction held 4 bases outside the gene matches. Germline CDR1 reads SGHTA; CDR2 reads FQGNSA. The length of the CDR3 is 15 residues. CDR3 DNA: TGTGCCAGCAGCTTAGTGCAGGGGGGGAATTCACCCCTCCACTTT. This sequence encodes CASSLVQGGNSPLHF.

This clonotype was found a few times. This chain joins TRBV5-1 and TRBJ2-7; 11 positions match TRBD2. The end of the DNA aligns better with TRBJ2-5, so the J call may be wrong. The CDR3 length is 17 residues. Germline V gene data show CDR1 as SGHRS and CDR2 as YFSETQ. The CDR3 nucleotides read TGCGCCAGCAGCGAGGAGATAGCGGGAGGGCGAAGGGAGACCCAGTACTTC. Translating gives CASSEEIAGGRRETQYF.

This clonotype showed up just a few times. The gene calls are TRBV7-9 and TRBJ2-5, with D unclear. CDR3 length: 13 residues. Trimming took off 8 bases at V and 3 bases at J, with 13 bases between the two ends. In germline, CDR1 is SEHNR, CDR2 FQNEAQ (reference sequence). In DNA, the CDR3 is TGTGCCAGCTTTCAAGACACTGAAGAGACCCAGTACTTC. It is translated as CASFQDTEETQYF.

This clonotype was observed a handful of times. This CDR3 is CASSLNRGWELFF. Written as DNA, the CDR3 is TGCGCCAGCAGCTTGAACAGGGGTTGGGAGCTGTTTTTT. The chain employs TRBV5-1 and TRBJ2-2; 7 bases match TRBD1. Germline V gene data show CDR1 as SGHRS and CDR2 as YFSETQ. This CDR3 is 13 amino acids long. J lost 9 bases, V lost 1 base, and 3 bases had no gene match.

This clonotype has a handful of counts. The chain links TRBV29-1 to TRBJ1-2; perhaps TRBD1 as D (5 bases). Between the trimmed V and J ends, which lost 3 bases and 3 bases, there was a span of 8 bases. Germline V gene data show CDR1 as SQVTM and CDR2 as ANQGSEA. The CDR3 length is 12 residues. CDR3 protein: CSVDVTDYGYTF. CDR3 nucleotide sequence: TGCAGCGTTGACGTGACAGACTATGGCTACACCTTC.

The chain is built from TRBV29-1 and TRBJ2-5; perhaps TRBD2 as D (5 bases). Looked up from germline, CDR1 is SQVTM and CDR2 is ANQGSEA. Trimming took off 3 bases at V and 4 bases at J, with 9 bases between the two ends. This CDR3 is 12 amino acids long. CDR3 amino acids: CSVEVEGETQYF. In nucleotides, the CDR3 is TGCAGCGTTGAGGTTGAGGGAGAGACCCAGTACTTC. Filled out from reference TRBV29-1 and TRBJ2-5, the complete variable domain reads SAVISQKPSRDICQRGTSLTIQCQVDSQVTMMFWYRQQPGQSLTLIATANQGSEATYESGFVIDKFPISRPNLTFSTLTVSNMSPEDSSIYLCSVEVEGETQYFGPGTRLLVL.

The V and J genes are TRBV7-8 and TRBJ1-4; D unclear. CDR3 size: 17 residues. Trimming shortened V by 5 bases and J by 7 bases, and 23 bases separated the two germline ends. CDR1 is SGHVS and CDR2 is FQNEAQ in the germline V gene. The CDR3 sequence: CASSPTSSGGVGEKLFF. DNA of the CDR3: TGTGCCAGCAGCCCAACTTCATCCGGAGGAGTGGGTGAAAAACTGTTTTTT.

V gene TRBV5-1 combines with J gene TRBJ2-6, with 7 bases identical to TRBD1. The V gene's germline CDR1 is SGHRS and CDR2 YFSETQ. J lost 4 bases, V lost 0 bases, and 4 bases had no gene match. The CDR3 consists of 16 residues. The CDR3 DNA reads as TGCGCCAGCAGCTTGGGTAGGGGGCGGGGGGCCAACGTCCTGACTTTC. Translating it yields CASSLGRGRGANVLTF.

The chain links TRBV7-2 to TRBJ2-7; 12 bases agree with TRBD2. With the DNA end fitting TRBJ2-5 better, the J assignment may be wrong. The CDR3 extends over 15 amino acids. Germline values: CDR1 SGHTA, CDR2 FQGNSA. The CDR3 protein is CASSSSSGRVETQYF. CDR3 nucleotide sequence: TGTGCCAGCAGCTCCTCTAGCGGGAGGGTAGAGACCCAGTACTTC.

This clonotype has a single count. The chain recombines TRBV27 with TRBJ2-7; 7 positions agree with TRBD2. J gave up 7 bases and V 3 bases, and 3 bases lay outside the gene matches. The CDR3 length is 12 residues. Germline V gives CDR1 MNHEY, CDR2 SMNVEV (reference sequence). CDR3 sequence (DNA): TGTGCCAGCAGTTTGACTAGCAATGAGCAGTACTTC. Translating gives CASSLTSNEQYF.

This clonotype showed up just a few times. The chain has TRBV5-1 and TRBJ2-2; 10 nucleotides agree with TRBD1. After removal of 0 bases from V and 6 bases from J, the junction contained 5 bases not matched to a gene. This CDR3 contains 16 residues. From germline, CDR1 is SGHRS and CDR2 YFSETQ. The CDR3 loop reads CASSLGDRGIAGELFF. CDR3 nucleotides: TGCGCCAGCAGCTTGGGGGACAGGGGAATCGCCGGGGAGCTGTTTTTT. Full variable domain (rest looked up from reference TRBV5-1 and TRBJ2-2): KAGVTQTPRYLIKTRGQQVTLSCSPISGHRSVSWYQQTPGQGLQFLFEYFSETQRNKGNFPGRFSGRQFSNSRSEMNVSTLELGDSALYLCASSLGDRGIAGELFFGEGSRLTVL.